This T cell receptor beta chain emerged from a study of OX40 agonist ivuxolimab in advanced cancers. On the study more broadly: The patients received ivuxolimab by intravenous route every 2 weeks at 0.01 to 10 mg/kg. Hepatocellular carcinoma, melanoma, renal cell or head and neck cancer affected the dose-escalation patients. Whole-study findings and limits: Clonal expansion was seen in CD4+ and CD8+ blood T cells by week 6 at 0.1 to 3.0 mg/kg.

Clones were read by immunoSEQ multiplex PCR, and TCRdb kept only the in-frame ones, dropping some. The table has roughly 56,000 clones, over 80% seen once. With regard to this clone: What it binds is unknown.

The cohort excluded patients with autoimmune disease history or systemic immunosuppression. This CDR3 is built from 13 residues. Germline V gives CDR1 MNHEY, CDR2 SMNVEV (reference sequence). J gave up 2 bases and V 8 bases, and 5 bases lay outside the gene matches. The starting material was CD4+ or CD8+ T cells sorted from blood, obtained in a trial of the OX40 agonist ivuxolimab. This chain links TRBV27 with TRBJ2-5, with 7 bases identical to TRBD1. The sequence derives from an adult with an advanced solid tumor such as melanoma, head and neck, liver or kidney cancer. Written as DNA, the CDR3 is TGTGCCAGCGCGACAGGGATACAAGAGACCCAGTACTTC. Encoded protein: CASATGIQETQYF.